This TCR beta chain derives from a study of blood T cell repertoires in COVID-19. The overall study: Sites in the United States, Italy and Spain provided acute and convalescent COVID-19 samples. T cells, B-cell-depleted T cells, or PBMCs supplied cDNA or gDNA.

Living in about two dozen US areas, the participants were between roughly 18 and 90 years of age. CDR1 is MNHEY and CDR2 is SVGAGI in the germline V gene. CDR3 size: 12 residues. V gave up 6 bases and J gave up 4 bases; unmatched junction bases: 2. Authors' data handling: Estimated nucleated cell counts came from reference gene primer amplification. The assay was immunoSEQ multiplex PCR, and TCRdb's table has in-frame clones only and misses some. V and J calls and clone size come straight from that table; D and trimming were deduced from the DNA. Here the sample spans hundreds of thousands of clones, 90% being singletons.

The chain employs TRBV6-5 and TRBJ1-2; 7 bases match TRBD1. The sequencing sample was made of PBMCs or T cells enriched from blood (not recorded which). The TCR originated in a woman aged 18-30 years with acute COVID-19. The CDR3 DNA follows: TGTGCCAGCAGCGACAGGGCCTATGGCTACACCTTC. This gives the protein CASSDRAYGYTF.